One T cell receptor (beta chain) is described in this entry. Per the germline V gene, CDR1 is DFQATT and CDR2 is SNEGSKA (reference sequence). The CDR3 covers 13 residues. The V end was cut by 2 bases, the J end by 6 bases, with 11 bases between. These data belong to a study of blood T cells in healthy people across ages. A second about 7 to 11 cycle PCR used barcoded and J-beta primers. One entry per CDR3 protein, called by TCRdb with MiXCR from the 5' RACE reads. The sample holds around 990,000 distinct CDR3 sequences, 35% to 40% seen once. The chain has TRBV20-1 and TRBJ1-5, with a weak D call TRBD1 (5 bases). This TCR came from a man aged 18 to 35 in good health. Sequencing input: blood. The CDR3 region has the DNA TGCAGTGCTAGAACCAGGGTTATTCAGCCCCAGCATTTT. This encodes CSARTRVIQPQHF.